The 3 T cell receptor beta chains in this list originate from one sample, sequenced in a study of blood T cell repertoires in COVID-19. Repertoires were generated with immunoSEQ multiplex PCR, while TCRdb's copy carries only in-frame clones and drops some. Of 300,000 or so clones in the sample, around 88% were seen once. Sequences were obtained from peripheral blood. These receptors originate from a woman in her fifties or sixties with acute or convalescent COVID-19.

The chain links TRBV21-1 to TRBJ2-7; whether TRBD2, the table's D call, matches the DNA was not checked. TRBV21-1 is a documented pseudogene. The length of the CDR3 is 13 residues. This chain's CDR3 is CASKIGGSYEQYF. CDR3 nucleotides: TGTGCCAGCAAGATCGGGGGTTCCTACGAGCAGTACTTC.

This sequence joins TRBV18 and TRBJ2-1; 11 nucleotides align to TRBD2. CDR3 length: 15 residues. Trimming cost V 3 bases and J 15 bases; bases outside gene matches: 13. Germline V lookup: CDR1 KGHSH, CDR2 LQKENI. Here the CDR3 reads CASSPTGEPSGRRFF. The CDR3 nucleotides are TGTGCCAGCTCACCGACAGGGGAGCCTAGCGGGAGGCGGTTCTTC.

This chain links TRBV6-4 with TRBJ2-5; a weak D match, TRBD1 (5 bases). The V end was cut by 3 bases, the J end by 1 base, with 12 bases between. The CDR3 is made up of 15 amino acids. Germline V gene data show CDR1 as MRHNA and CDR2 as SNTAGT. The CDR3 coding sequence is TGTGCCAGCAGTGAATCGGCAGGGTCCCAAGAGACCCAGTACTTC. It specifies CASSESAGSQETQYF.